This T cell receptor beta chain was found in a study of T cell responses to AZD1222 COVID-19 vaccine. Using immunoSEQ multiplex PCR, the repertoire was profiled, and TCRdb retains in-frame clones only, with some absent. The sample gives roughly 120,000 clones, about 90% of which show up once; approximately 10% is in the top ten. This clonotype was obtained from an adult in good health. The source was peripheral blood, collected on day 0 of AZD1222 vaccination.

The CDR3 DNA is TGTGCCAGCAGCCAAGATAGACTAGCGGGAGGCGAGACCCAGTACTTC. This sequence encodes CASSQDRLAGGETQYF. J is TRBJ2-5 and V is TRBV3-1 (or the pseudogene TRBV3-2); 13 nucleotides line up with TRBD2. Germline V gene lookup returns CDR1 LGHDT and CDR2 YNNKEL (reference sequence). The V and J ends lost 0 bases and 5 bases, in that order; junction bases with no gene match: 3. The CDR3 length is 16 residues.